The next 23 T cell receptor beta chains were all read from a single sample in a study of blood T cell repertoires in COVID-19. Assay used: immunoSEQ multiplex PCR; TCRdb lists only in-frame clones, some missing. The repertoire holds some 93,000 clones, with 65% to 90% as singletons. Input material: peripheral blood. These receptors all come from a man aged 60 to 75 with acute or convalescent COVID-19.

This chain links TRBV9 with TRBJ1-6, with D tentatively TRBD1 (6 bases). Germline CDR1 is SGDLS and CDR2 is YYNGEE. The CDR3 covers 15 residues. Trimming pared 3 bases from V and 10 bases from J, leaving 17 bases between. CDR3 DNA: TGTGCCAGCAGCGCTCTGGCGGGGGGCGACTCACCCCTCCACTTT. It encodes CASSALAGGDSPLHF. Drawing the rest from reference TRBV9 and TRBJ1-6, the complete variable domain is DSGVTQTPKHLITATGQRVTLRCSPRSGDLSVYWYQQSLDQGLQFLIQYYNGEERAKGNILERFSAQQFPDLHSELNLSSLELGDSALYFCASSALAGGDSPLHFGNGTRLTVT.

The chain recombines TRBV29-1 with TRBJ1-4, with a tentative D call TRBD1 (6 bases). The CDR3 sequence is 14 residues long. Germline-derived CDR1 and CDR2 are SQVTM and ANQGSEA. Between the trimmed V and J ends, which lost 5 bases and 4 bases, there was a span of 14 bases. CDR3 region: CSVKADSLNEKLFF. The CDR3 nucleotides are TGCAGCGTTAAGGCGGACAGCCTTAATGAAAAACTGTTTTTT.

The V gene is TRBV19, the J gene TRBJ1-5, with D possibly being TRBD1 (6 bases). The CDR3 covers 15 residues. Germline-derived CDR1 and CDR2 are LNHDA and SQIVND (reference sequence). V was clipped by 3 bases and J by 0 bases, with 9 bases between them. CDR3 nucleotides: TGTGCCAGTAGTATGGTCAGGGGTAGCAATCAGCCCCAGCATTTT. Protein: CASSMVRGSNQPQHF.

The CDR3 spells CTRLEHPHNTGELFF. For the CDR3, the DNA is TGCACGCGGTTGGAGCATCCACACAACACCGGGGAGCTGTTTTTT. V and J are TRBV29-1 and TRBJ2-2, with D hard to call. This CDR3 has 15 amino acids. The V gene's germline CDR1 is SQVTM and CDR2 ANQGSEA.

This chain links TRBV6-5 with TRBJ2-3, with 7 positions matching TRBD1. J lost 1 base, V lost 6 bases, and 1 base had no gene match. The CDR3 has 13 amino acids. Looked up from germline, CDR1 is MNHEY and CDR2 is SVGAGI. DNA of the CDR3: TGTGCCAGCAGGGGGACAGGCACAGATACGCAGTATTTT. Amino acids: CASRGTGTDTQYF.

The CDR3 reads CASSFQGFGYGYTF. The CDR3 DNA is TGCGCCAGCAGCTTTCAGGGTTTCGGCTATGGCTACACCTTC. The rearrangement joins TRBV5-1 to TRBJ1-2; weak D call: TRBD1 (5 bases). This CDR3 has 14 amino acids. The V end was cut by 2 bases, the J end by 4 bases, with 12 bases between. Looked up from germline, CDR1 is SGHRS and CDR2 is YFSETQ.

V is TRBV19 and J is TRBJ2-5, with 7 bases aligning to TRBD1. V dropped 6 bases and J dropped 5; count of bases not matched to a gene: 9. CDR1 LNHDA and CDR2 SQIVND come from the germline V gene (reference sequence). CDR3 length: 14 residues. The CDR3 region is CASREQGYRETQYF. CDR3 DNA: TGTGCCAGTAGAGAACAGGGGTATAGGGAGACCCAGTACTTC. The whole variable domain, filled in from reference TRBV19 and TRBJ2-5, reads DGGITQSPKYLFRKEGQNVTLSCEQNLNHDAMYWYRQDPGQGLRLIYYSQIVNDFQKGDIAEGYSVSREKKESFPLTVTSAQKNPTAFYLCASREQGYRETQYFGPGTRLLVL.

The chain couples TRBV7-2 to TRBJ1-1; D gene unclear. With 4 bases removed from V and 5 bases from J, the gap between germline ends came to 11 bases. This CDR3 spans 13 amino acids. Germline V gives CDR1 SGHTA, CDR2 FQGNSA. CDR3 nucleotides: TGTGCCAGCAGCTGGCCCGACTCGACTGAAGCTTTCTTT. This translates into CASSWPDSTEAFF.

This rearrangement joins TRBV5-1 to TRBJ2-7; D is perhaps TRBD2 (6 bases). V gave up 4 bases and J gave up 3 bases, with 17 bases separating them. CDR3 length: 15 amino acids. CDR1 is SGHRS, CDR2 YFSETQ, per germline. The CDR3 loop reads CASSPSSVPHYEQYF. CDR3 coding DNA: TGCGCCAGCAGCCCCTCTAGCGTTCCCCACTACGAGCAGTACTTC.

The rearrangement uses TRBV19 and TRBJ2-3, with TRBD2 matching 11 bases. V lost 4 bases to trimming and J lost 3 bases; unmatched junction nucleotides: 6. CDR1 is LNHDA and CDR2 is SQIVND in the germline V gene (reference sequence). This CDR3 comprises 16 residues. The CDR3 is CASSSIAGGLTDTQYF. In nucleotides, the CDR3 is TGTGCCAGTAGTAGCATAGCGGGAGGGTTGACAGATACGCAGTATTTT.

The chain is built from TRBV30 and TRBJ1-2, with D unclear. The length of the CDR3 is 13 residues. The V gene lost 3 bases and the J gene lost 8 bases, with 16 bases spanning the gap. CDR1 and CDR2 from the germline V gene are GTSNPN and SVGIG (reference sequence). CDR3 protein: CAWSPGDPGGYTF. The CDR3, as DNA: TGTGCCTGGAGCCCGGGAGATCCTGGCGGCTACACCTTC.

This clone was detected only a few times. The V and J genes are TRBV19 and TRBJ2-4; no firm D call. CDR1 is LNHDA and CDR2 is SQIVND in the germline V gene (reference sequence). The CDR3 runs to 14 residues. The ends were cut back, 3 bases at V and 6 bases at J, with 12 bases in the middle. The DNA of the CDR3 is TGTGCCAGTAGTATTGGTCAGGCCCCAAACATTCAGTACTTC. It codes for CASSIGQAPNIQYF.

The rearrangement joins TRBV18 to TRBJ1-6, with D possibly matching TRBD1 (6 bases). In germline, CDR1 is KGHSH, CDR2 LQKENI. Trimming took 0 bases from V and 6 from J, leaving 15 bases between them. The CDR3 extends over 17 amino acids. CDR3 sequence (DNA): TGTGCCAGCTCACCACCGAGCGGGGACACGCCTAATTCACCCCTCCACTTT. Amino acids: CASSPPSGDTPNSPLHF. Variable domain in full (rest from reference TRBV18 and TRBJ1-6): NAGVMQNPRHLVRRRGQEARLRCSPMKGHSHVYWYRQLPEEGLKFMVYLQKENIIDESGMPKERFSAEFPKEGPSILRIQQVVRGDSAAYFCASSPPSGDTPNSPLHFGNGTRLTVT.

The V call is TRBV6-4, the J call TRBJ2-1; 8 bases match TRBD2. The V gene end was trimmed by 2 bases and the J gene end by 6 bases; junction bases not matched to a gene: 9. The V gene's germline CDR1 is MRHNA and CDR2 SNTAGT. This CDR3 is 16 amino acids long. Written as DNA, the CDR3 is TGTGCCAGCAGTGACGAAGGGACTAGTTCCGTCAATGAGCAGTTCTTC. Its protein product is CASSDEGTSSVNEQFF.

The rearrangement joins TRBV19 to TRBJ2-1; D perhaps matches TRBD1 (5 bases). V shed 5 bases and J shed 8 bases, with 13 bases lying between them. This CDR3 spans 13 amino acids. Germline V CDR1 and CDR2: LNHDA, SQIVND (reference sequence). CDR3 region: CASSVGVEYEQFF. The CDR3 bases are TGTGCCAGTAGTGTAGGGGTGGAGTATGAGCAGTTCTTC.

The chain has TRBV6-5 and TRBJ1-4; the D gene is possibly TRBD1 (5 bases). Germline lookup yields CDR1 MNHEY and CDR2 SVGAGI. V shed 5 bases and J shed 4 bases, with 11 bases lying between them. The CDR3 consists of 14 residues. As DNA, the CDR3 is TGTGCCAGCAGTCATGACAGTCTTAATGAAAAACTGTTTTTT. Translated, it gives CASSHDSLNEKLFF.

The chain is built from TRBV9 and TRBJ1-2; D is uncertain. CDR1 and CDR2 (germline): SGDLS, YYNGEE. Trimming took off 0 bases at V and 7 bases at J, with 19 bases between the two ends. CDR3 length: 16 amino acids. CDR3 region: CASSVANPKTGTGYTF. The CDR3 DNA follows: TGTGCCAGCAGCGTAGCAAACCCCAAAACGGGAACTGGCTACACCTTC.

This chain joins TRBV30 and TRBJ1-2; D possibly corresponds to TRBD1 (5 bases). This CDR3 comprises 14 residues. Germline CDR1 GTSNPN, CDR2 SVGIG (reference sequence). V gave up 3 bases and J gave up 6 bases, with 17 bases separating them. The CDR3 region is CAWSLFQGPDGYTF. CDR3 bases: TGTGCCTGGAGCCTCTTTCAGGGTCCCGATGGCTACACCTTC.

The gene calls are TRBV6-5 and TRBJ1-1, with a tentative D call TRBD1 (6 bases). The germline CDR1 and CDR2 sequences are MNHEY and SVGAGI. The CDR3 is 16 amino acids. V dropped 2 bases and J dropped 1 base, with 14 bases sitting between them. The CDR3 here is CASSYRAGGTNTEAFF. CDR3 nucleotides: TGTGCCAGCAGTTACCGGGCGGGGGGCACGAACACTGAAGCTTTCTTT.

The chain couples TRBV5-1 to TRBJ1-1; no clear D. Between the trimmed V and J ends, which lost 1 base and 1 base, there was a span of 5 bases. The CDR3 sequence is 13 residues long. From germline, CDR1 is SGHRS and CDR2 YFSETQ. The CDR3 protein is CASSLKQNTEAFF. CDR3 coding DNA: TGCGCCAGCAGCTTGAAGCAGAACACTGAAGCTTTCTTT.

The CDR3 protein is CASSLSPGTGIGNTIYF. Written as DNA, the CDR3 is TGTGCCAGCAGTCTTAGTCCCGGGACAGGGATAGGAAACACCATATATTTT. The J gene is TRBJ1-3, the V gene TRBV6-6, with 9 nucleotides matching TRBD1. CDR1 and CDR2 (germline): MNHNY, SVGAGI (reference sequence). Trimming took 5 bases from V and 4 from J; bases not matched to a gene: 12. This CDR3 is built from 17 residues.

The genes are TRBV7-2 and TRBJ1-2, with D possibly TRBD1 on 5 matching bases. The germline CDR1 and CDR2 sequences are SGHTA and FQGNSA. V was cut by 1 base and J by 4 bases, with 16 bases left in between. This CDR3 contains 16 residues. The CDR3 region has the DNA TGTGCCAGCAGCTTAGTCCCACGTTGGGGCGCCTATGGCTACACCTTC. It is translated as CASSLVPRWGAYGYTF.

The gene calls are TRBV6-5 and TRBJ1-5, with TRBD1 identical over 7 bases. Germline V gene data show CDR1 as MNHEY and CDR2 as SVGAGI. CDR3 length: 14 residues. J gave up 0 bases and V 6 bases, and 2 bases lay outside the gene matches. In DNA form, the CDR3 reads TGTGCCAGCAGGGACAGGTCTAGCAATCAGCCCCAGCATTTT. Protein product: CASRDRSSNQPQHF.